This T cell receptor (beta chain) emerged from a study of cytomegalovirus exposure and HLA in healthy donors. Whole-study findings and limits: The study listed under 200 cytomegalovirus-associated TCR beta chains. The TCR clusters that emerged in the first cohort tended, a later analysis found, to co-occur in the 110 or so validation repertoires.

It was the approximately 130-subject validation cohort, separate from the approximately 620-subject first cohort, to which the donors belonged. Notes on this clone: Its target is not known.

TCRdb keeps only in-frame clones here, not all; method: immunoSEQ multiplex PCR. The sample yields over 250,000 clones, 87% seen once. The clonotype originates from a woman under 40 in good health and CMV-seropositive. The sequencing sample was made of PBMCs.

The CDR3 nucleotides are TGTGCCAGCAGTTACTCAGGGCAGGGGGCCATCGAGCAGTACTTC. Amino acid sequence: CASSYSGQGAIEQYF. The chain links TRBV6-5 to TRBJ2-7; 8 bases match TRBD1. V lost 0 bases to trimming and J lost 6 bases; unmatched junction nucleotides: 7. There are 15 residues in the CDR3. Germline V gives CDR1 MNHEY, CDR2 SVGAGI.